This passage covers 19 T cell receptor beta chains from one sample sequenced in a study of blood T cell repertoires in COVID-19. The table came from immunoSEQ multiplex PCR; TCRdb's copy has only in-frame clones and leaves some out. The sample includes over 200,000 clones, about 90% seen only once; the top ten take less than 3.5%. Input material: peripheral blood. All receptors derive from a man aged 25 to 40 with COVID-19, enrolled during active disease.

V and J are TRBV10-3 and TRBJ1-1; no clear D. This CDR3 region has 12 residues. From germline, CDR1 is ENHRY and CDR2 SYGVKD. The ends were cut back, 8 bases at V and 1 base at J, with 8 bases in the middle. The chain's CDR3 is CAISRGNTEAFF. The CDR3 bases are TGTGCCATCTCGAGAGGGAACACTGAAGCTTTCTTT.

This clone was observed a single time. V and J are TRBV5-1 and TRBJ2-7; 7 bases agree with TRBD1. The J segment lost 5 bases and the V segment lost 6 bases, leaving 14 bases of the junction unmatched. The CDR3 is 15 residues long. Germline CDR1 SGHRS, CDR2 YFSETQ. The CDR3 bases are TGCGCCAGCACCAAAGAAGGGGGCATGTGGGACGAGCAGTACTTC. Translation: CASTKEGGMWDEQYF.

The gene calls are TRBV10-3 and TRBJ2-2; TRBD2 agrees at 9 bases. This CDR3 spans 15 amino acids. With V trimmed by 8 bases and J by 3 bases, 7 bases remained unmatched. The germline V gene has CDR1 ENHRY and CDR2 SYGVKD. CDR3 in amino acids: CAIRVAGADTGELFF. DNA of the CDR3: TGTGCCATCCGAGTAGCGGGAGCGGACACCGGGGAGCTGTTTTTT.

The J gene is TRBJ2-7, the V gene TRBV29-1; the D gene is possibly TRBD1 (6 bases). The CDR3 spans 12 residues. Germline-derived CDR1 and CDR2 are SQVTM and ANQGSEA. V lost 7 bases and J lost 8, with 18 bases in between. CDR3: CSARDIEAKQYF. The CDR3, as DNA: TGCAGCGCCCGGGACATAGAAGCGAAGCAGTACTTC.

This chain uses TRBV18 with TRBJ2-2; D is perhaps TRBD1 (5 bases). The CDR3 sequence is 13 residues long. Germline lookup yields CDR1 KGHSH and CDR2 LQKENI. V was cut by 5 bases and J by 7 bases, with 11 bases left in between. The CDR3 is CASSAQGGGELFF. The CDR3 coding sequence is TGTGCCAGCTCAGCCCAGGGCGGCGGGGAGCTGTTTTTT.

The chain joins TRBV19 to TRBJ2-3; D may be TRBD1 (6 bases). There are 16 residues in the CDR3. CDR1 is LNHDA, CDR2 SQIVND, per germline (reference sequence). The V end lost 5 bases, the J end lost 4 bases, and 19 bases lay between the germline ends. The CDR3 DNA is TGTGCCAGTAGTTCGGGCAGGGGTAGGTTTGCAGATACGCAGTATTTT. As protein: CASSSGRGRFADTQYF.

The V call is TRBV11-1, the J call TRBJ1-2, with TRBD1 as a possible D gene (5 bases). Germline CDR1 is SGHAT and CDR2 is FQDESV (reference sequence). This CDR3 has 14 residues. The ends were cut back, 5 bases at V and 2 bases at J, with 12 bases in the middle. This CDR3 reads CASSRSAGNYGYTF. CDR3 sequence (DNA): TGTGCCAGCAGCCGCTCAGCAGGGAACTATGGCTACACCTTC.

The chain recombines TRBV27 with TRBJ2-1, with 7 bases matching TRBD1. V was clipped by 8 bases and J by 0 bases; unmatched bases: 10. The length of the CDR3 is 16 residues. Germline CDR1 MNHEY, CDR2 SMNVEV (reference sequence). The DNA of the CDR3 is TGTGCCAGCCACGTAGAGGGGGCGAGCTCCTACAATGAGCAGTTCTTC. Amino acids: CASHVEGASSYNEQFF.

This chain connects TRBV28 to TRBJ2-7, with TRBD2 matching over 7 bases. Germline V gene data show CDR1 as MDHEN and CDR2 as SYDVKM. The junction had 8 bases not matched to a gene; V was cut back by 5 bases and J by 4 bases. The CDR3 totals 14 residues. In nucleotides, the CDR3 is TGTGCCAGCAGTCTCAGGGACTACCTATACGAGCAGTACTTC. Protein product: CASSLRDYLYEQYF. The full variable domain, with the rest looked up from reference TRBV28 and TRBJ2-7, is DVKVTQSSRYLVKRTGEKVFLECVQDMDHENMFWYRQDPGLGLRLIYFSYDVKMKEKGDIPEGYSVSREKKERFSLILESASTNQTSMYLCASSLRDYLYEQYFGPGTRLTVT.

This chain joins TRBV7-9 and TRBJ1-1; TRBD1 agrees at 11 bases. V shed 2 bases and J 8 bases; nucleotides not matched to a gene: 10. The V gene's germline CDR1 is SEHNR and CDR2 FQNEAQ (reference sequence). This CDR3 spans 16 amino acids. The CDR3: CASSLTTGQGGLEAFF. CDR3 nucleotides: TGTGCCAGCAGCTTAACCACGGGACAGGGGGGCCTCGAAGCTTTCTTT. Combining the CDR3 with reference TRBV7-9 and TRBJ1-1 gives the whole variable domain DTGVSQNPRHKITKRGQNVTFRCDPISEHNRLYWYRQTLGQGPEFLTYFQNEAQLEKSRLLSDRFSAERPKGSFSTLEIQRTEQGDSAMYLCASSLTTGQGGLEAFFGQGTRLTVV.

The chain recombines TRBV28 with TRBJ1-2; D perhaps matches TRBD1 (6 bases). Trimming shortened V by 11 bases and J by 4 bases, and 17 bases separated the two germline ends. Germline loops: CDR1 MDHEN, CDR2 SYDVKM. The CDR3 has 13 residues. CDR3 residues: CAGFRGKGYGYTF. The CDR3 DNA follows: TGTGCCGGGTTCAGGGGAAAGGGCTATGGCTACACCTTC.

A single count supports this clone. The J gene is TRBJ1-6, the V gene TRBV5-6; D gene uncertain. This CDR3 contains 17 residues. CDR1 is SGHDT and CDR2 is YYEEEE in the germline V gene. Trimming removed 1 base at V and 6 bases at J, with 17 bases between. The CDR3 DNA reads TGTGCCAGCAGCTTGTTTCCGGCGGGGTGGATTAATTCACCCCTCCACTTT. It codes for CASSLFPAGWINSPLHF.

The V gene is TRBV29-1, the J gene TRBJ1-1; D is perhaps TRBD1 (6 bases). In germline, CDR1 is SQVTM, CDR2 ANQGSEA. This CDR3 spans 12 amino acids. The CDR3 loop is CIYREGNTEAFF. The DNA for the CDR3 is TGCATCTACAGGGAAGGTAACACTGAAGCTTTCTTT.

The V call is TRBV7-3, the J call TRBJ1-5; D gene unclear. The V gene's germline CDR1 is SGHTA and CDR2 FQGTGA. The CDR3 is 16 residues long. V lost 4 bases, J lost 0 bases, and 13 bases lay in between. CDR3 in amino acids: CASSSDMPYSNQPQHF. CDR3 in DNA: TGTGCCAGCAGCTCCGACATGCCTTATAGCAATCAGCCCCAGCATTTT.

The chain's CDR3 is CASSQETGTGDQPQHF. The CDR3, as DNA: TGTGCCAGCAGCCAAGAAACCGGGACAGGCGATCAGCCCCAGCATTTT. This chain links TRBV4-2 with TRBJ1-5, with 8 bases that match TRBD1. Germline CDR1 is LGHNA and CDR2 is YNFKEQ. The CDR3 is 16 amino acids. Trimming took 0 bases from V and 5 from J; bases not matched to a gene: 6.

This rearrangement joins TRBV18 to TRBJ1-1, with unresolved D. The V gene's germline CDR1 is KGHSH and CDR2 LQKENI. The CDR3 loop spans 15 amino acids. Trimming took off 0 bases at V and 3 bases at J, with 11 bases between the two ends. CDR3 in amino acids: CASSPPEGRDTEAFF. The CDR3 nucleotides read TGTGCCAGCTCACCACCCGAGGGTAGGGACACTGAAGCTTTCTTT.

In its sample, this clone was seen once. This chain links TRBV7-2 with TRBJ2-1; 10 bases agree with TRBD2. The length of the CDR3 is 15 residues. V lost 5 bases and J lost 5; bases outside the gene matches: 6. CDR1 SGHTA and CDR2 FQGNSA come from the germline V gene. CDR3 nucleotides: TGTGCCAGCAGCAAGGGACTAGCGCAGAACAATGAGCAGTTCTTC. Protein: CASSKGLAQNNEQFF.

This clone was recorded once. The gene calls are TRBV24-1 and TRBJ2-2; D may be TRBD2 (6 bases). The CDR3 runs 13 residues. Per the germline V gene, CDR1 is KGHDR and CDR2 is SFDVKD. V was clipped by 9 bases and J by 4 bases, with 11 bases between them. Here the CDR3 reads CATRRGTTGELFF. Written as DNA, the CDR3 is TGTGCCACCCGTCGCGGGACCACCGGGGAGCTGTTTTTT.

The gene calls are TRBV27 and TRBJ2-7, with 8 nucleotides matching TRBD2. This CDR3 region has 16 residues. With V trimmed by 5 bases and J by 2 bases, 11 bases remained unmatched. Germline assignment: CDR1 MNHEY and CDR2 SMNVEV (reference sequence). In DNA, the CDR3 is TGTGCCAGCAGTCCTTCTAGCGGGCCTACCCCCTACGAGCAGTACTTC. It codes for CASSPSSGPTPYEQYF.